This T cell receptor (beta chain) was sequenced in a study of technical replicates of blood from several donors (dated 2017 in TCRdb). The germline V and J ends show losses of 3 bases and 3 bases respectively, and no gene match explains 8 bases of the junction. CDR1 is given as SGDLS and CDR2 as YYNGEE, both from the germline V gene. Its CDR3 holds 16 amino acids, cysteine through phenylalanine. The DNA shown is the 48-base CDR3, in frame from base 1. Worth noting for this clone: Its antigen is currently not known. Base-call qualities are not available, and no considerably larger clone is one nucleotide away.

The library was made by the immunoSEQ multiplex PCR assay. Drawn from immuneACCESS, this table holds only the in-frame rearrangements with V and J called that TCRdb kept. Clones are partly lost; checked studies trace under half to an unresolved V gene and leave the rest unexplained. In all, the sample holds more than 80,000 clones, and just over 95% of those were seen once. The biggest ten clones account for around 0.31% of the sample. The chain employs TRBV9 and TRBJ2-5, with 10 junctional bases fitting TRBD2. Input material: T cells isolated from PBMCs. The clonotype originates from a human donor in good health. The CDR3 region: CASSGRLAGLEETQYF. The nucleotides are TGTGCCAGCAGCGGACGACTAGCGGGCCTAGAAGAGACCCAGTACTTC.